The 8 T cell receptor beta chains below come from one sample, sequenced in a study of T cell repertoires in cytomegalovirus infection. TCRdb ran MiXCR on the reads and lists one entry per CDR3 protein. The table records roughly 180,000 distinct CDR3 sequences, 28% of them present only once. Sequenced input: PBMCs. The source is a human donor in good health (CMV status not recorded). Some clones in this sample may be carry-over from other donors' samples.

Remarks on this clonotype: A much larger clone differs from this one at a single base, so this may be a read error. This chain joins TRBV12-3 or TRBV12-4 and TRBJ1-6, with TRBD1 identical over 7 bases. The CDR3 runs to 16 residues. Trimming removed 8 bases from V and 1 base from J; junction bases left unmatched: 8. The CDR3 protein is CASVTGIRSYNSPLHF. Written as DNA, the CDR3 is TGTGCCAGCGTGACAGGGATAAGGTCCTATAATTCACCCCTCCACTTT.

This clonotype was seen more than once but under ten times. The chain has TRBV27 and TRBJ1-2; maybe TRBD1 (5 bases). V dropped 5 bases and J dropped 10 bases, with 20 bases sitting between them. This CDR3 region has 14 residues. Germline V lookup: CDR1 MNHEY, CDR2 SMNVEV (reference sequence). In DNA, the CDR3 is TGTGCCAGCAGTCCTCAGCCGGGGCGAGCTGACTACACCTTC. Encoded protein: CASSPQPGRADYTF.

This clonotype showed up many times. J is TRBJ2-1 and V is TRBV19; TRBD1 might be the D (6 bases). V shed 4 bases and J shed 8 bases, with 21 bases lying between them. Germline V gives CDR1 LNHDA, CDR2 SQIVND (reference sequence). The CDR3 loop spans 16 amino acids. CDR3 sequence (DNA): TGTGCCAGTAGTACAAGTCTGGGTTTGGGGGCAGATGAGCAGTTCTTC. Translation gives CASSTSLGLGADEQFF.

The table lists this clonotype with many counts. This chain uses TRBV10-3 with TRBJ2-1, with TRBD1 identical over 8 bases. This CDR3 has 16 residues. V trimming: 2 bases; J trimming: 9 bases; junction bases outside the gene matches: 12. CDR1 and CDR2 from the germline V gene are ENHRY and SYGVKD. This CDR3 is CAISEIQGAGGGEQFF. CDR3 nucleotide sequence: TGTGCCATCAGTGAGATTCAGGGGGCGGGTGGCGGTGAGCAGTTCTTC.

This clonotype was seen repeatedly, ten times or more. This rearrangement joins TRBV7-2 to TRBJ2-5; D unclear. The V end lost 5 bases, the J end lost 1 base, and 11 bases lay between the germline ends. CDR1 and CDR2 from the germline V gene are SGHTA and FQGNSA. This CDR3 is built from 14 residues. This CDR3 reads CASSRNSVQETQYF. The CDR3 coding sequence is TGTGCCAGCAGCCGCAACTCAGTCCAAGAGACCCAGTACTTC.

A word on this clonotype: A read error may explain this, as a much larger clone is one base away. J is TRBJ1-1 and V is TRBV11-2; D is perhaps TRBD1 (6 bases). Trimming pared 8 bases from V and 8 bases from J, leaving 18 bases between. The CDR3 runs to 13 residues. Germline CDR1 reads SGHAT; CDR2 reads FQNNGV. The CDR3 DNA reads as TGTGCCAGCGGCCCCCCGGGGGCAGCCGAAGCTTTCTTT. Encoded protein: CASGPPGAAEAFF.

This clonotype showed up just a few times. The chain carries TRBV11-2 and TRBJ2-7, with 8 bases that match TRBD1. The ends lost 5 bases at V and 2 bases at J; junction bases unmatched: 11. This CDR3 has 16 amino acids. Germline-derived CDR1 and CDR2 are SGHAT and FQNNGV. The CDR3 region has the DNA TGTGCCAGCAGCAGGATACCGGGGACAGGAACCTACGAGCAGTACTTC. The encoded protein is CASSRIPGTGTYEQYF.

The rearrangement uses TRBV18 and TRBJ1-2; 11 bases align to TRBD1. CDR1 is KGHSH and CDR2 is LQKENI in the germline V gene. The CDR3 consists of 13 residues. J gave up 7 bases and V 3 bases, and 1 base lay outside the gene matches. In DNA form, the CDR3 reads TGTGCCAGCTCACCGGACAGGGGGCCTGGCTACACCTTC. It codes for CASSPDRGPGYTF.